This T cell receptor beta chain was found in a study of cytomegalovirus exposure and HLA in healthy donors. Points from the study as a whole: CMV antigen specificity was confirmed in vitro for a few CMV-associated chains. Some TCR beta chains (over 150 of them) were listed as cytomegalovirus-associated.

Method: immunoSEQ multiplex PCR; TCRdb's copy keeps in-frame clones and lacks some. The table records 140,000 to 150,000 clones, roughly nine tenths of them present only once. This clone was detected once. What it binds is unknown. This CDR3 comprises 15 residues. V gave up 5 bases and J gave up 7 bases, with 18 bases separating them. Germline assignment: CDR1 SGHRS and CDR2 YFSETQ. The clonotype comes from a man aged 18 to 30 in good health and CMV-seronegative. Sequenced sample: PBMCs. This chain uses TRBV5-1 with TRBJ1-4; no definite D call. CDR3: CASRTGGKGFEKLFF. DNA of the CDR3: TGCGCCAGCAGAACCGGAGGAAAAGGATTTGAAAAACTGTTTTTT. Supplemented by reference TRBV5-1 and TRBJ1-4, the full variable domain reads KAGVTQTPRYLIKTRGQQVTLSCSPISGHRSVSWYQQTPGQGLQFLFEYFSETQRNKGNFPGRFSGRQFSNSRSEMNVSTLELGDSALYLCASRTGGKGFEKLFFGSGTQLSVL.